A single sample gave rise to the 25 T cell receptor beta chains below, sequenced in a study of blood T cell repertoires in COVID-19. Here immunoSEQ multiplex PCR was the method, and the copy in TCRdb shows in-frame clones only, minus some. The table has 39,000 or so clones, 80% to 90% seen once. The sample consisted of peripheral blood. Receptor source: a man aged 60 to 75 in a cohort sampled during active COVID-19.

The chain recombines TRBV5-1 with TRBJ2-7; 7 bases are shared with TRBD1. The ends lost 4 bases at V and 2 bases at J; junction bases unmatched: 6. CDR1 is SGHRS, CDR2 YFSETQ, per germline. The CDR3 has 14 amino acids. The CDR3 spells CASSLTQGAYEQYF. In nucleotides, the CDR3 is TGCGCCAGCAGCCTTACGCAGGGGGCCTACGAGCAGTACTTC.

The CDR3 DNA follows: TGTGCCAGCAGCTTGGCCTTGTCTCGCCAAGAGACCCAGTACTTC. Its translation: CASSLALSRQETQYF. V gene TRBV5-8 combines with J gene TRBJ2-5; D is undetermined. V lost 0 bases, J lost 1 base, and 10 bases lay in between. The length of the CDR3 is 15 residues. In germline, CDR1 is SGHTS, CDR2 YDEGEE.

V usage is TRBV3-1 (or the pseudogene TRBV3-2) and J usage is TRBJ2-2, with no clear D. This CDR3 region has 14 residues. Germline lookup yields CDR1 LGHDT and CDR2 YNNKEL (reference sequence). The V gene lost 8 bases and the J gene lost 6 bases, with 16 bases spanning the gap. The CDR3, as DNA: TGTGCCAGCCGGTCGCCAGGCCGACCCGGGGAGCTGTTTTTT. Translating it yields CASRSPGRPGELFF.

The V gene is TRBV5-6, the J gene TRBJ1-2, with D uncertain. V was clipped by 3 bases and J by 4 bases, with 13 bases between them. The CDR3 is made up of 14 amino acids. The germline V gene encodes CDR1 SGHDT and CDR2 YYEEEE. CDR3 in amino acids: CASSSSGEVYGYTF. CDR3 DNA sequence: TGTGCCAGCAGCTCCTCCGGGGAGGTCTATGGCTACACCTTC. The full variable domain, with the rest looked up from reference TRBV5-6 and TRBJ1-2, is DAGVTQSPTHLIKTRGQQVTLRCSPKSGHDTVSWYQQALGQGPQFIFQYYEEEERQRGNFPDRFSGHQFPNYSSELNVNALLLGDSALYLCASSSSGEVYGYTFGSGTRLTVV.

V is TRBV28 and J is TRBJ1-2; possibly TRBD1 for D (6 bases). V lost 6 bases, J lost 8 bases, and 19 bases lay in between. This CDR3 contains 14 residues. From germline, CDR1 is MDHEN and CDR2 SYDVKM. The CDR3 DNA is TGTGCCAGCAGGGTATCTGGGGGCCGCGGGGGCTACACCTTC. It yields the protein CASRVSGGRGGYTF.

This clone was recorded once. This chain connects TRBV27 to TRBJ1-1; tentative D call: TRBD1 (5 bases). The CDR3 runs 16 residues. Germline V gene data show CDR1 as MNHEY and CDR2 as SMNVEV (reference sequence). V was cut by 4 bases and J by 0 bases, with 15 bases left in between. The CDR3 coding sequence is TGTGCCAGCAGTTCATCCTCCAGGGTCATGAACACTGAAGCTTTCTTT. It encodes CASSSSSRVMNTEAFF.

In nucleotides, the CDR3 is TGTGCCAGCAGCCGTGCCTACGAGCAGTACTTC. This gives the protein CASSRAYEQYF. J is TRBJ2-7 and V is TRBV11-2; no definite D call. Germline V gene lookup returns CDR1 SGHAT and CDR2 FQNNGV. The CDR3 spans 11 residues. Deletions cut 5 bases from V and 2 bases from J, with 4 bases between.

This clone occurred a few times. This chain connects TRBV19 to TRBJ1-5; unclear D gene. Germline V lookup: CDR1 LNHDA, CDR2 SQIVND (reference sequence). This CDR3 has 17 residues. Trimming removed 5 bases at V and 3 bases at J, with 20 bases between. The CDR3: CASSVEGIRRDNQPQHF. The CDR3 DNA reads as TGTGCCAGTAGTGTCGAAGGTATACGCCGGGACAATCAGCCCCAGCATTTT.

The CDR3 is CASRYPGQGHEQFF. Here the CDR3 DNA reads TGTGCCAGCAGGTACCCTGGACAGGGACATGAGCAGTTCTTC. The chain is built from TRBV6-5 and TRBJ2-1, with 8 bases that match TRBD1. This CDR3 has 14 residues. Germline V gene lookup returns CDR1 MNHEY and CDR2 SVGAGI. The ends lost 6 bases at V and 8 bases at J; junction bases unmatched: 9.

V is TRBV5-4 and J is TRBJ2-7; 8 nucleotides agree with TRBD1. V dropped 2 bases and J dropped 5; count of bases not matched to a gene: 12. This CDR3 has 16 residues. CDR1 SGHNT and CDR2 YYREEE come from the germline V gene (reference sequence). CDR3 residues: CASSLGQGNFPHEQYF. CDR3 DNA: TGTGCCAGCAGCTTAGGACAGGGCAATTTTCCCCACGAGCAGTACTTC. The full variable domain, rest sourced from reference TRBV5-4 and TRBJ2-7, is ETGVTQSPTHLIKTRGQQVTLRCSSQSGHNTVSWYQQALGQGPQFIFQYYREEENGRGNFPPRFSGLQFPNYSSELNVNALELDDSALYLCASSLGQGNFPHEQYFGPGTRLTVT.

The rearrangement uses TRBV12-3 or TRBV12-4 and TRBJ1-6, with D maybe TRBD1 (5 bases). The length of the CDR3 is 12 residues. Between the trimmed V and J ends, which lost 4 bases and 9 bases, there was a span of 7 bases. The CDR3 protein is CASSYGGSPLHF. In DNA, the CDR3 is TGTGCCAGCAGTTACGGGGGTTCACCCCTCCACTTT.

Worth noting for this clone: This may arise from a read error, as a much more abundant clone is one base away. V is TRBV28 and J is TRBJ1-5; TRBD1 is a possible D gene (6 bases). V lost 6 bases, J lost 7 bases, and 10 bases lay in between. This CDR3 spans 12 amino acids. Germline CDR1 is MDHEN and CDR2 is SYDVKM. CDR3 DNA sequence: TGTGCCAGCAGCCAGGGGAGCCAGCCCCAGCATTTT. It codes for CASSQGSQPQHF.

This rearrangement joins TRBV18 to TRBJ1-4; no clear D. CDR3 length equals 15 residues. The V and J ends lost 2 bases and 8 bases respectively, with 15 bases between them. In germline, CDR1 is KGHSH, CDR2 LQKENI. The CDR3 DNA reads as TGTGCCAGCTCACCAGAAATAGACACCAGAGAAAAACTGTTTTTT. It yields the protein CASSPEIDTREKLFF. Filled out from reference TRBV18 and TRBJ1-4, the complete variable domain reads NAGVMQNPRHLVRRRGQEARLRCSPMKGHSHVYWYRQLPEEGLKFMVYLQKENIIDESGMPKERFSAEFPKEGPSILRIQQVVRGDSAAYFCASSPEIDTREKLFFGSGTQLSVL.

The rearrangement joins TRBV4-1 to TRBJ2-7; 8 nucleotides align to TRBD2. In germline, CDR1 is MGHRA, CDR2 YSYEKL. V shed 3 bases, J shed 2 bases, and the junction held 9 bases outside the gene matches. The CDR3 spans 16 residues. The CDR3 region has the DNA TGCGCCAGCAGCCAGCCCCTGGCGGGAGGCCCCTACGAGCAGTACTTC. Encoded protein: CASSQPLAGGPYEQYF.

The rearrangement joins TRBV28 to TRBJ2-7, with D unclear. Germline V gene lookup returns CDR1 MDHEN and CDR2 SYDVKM. The CDR3 spans 13 residues. V gave up 6 bases and J gave up 4 bases, with 13 bases separating them. CDR3 bases: TGTGCCAGCAGCCCAAGCTGGCGGTACGAGCAGTACTTC. It yields the protein CASSPSWRYEQYF.

The V call is TRBV4-1, the J call TRBJ2-1; maybe TRBD2 (5 bases). CDR3 length: 14 amino acids. Germline V gene lookup returns CDR1 MGHRA and CDR2 YSYEKL. The germline V and J ends were trimmed by 10 bases and 5 bases, with 18 bases remaining between them. The CDR3 reads CAIYPTGNHNEQFF. The CDR3 DNA is TGCGCCATCTACCCGACGGGAAATCACAATGAGCAGTTCTTC.

The chain is built from TRBV24-1 and TRBJ1-5, with 7 bases aligning to TRBD1. From germline, CDR1 is KGHDR and CDR2 SFDVKD. CDR3 length equals 15 residues. J lost 9 bases, V lost 4 bases, and 11 bases had no gene match. CDR3 in amino acids: CATSDTGQVEGPQHF. The CDR3 nucleotides are TGTGCCACCAGTGACACAGGACAGGTCGAAGGGCCCCAGCATTTT.

The chain links TRBV12-3 or TRBV12-4 to TRBJ1-2; no firm D call. The CDR3 sequence is 12 residues long. V gave up 3 bases and J gave up 5 bases, with 7 bases separating them. CDR3 amino acids: CASSLRGYGYTF. The CDR3 nucleotides are TGTGCCAGCAGTTTGCGGGGATATGGCTACACCTTC.

This chain links TRBV14 with TRBJ1-2; D possibly corresponds to TRBD1 (6 bases). V lost 2 bases, J lost 1 base, and 11 bases lay in between. Per the germline V gene, CDR1 is SGHDN and CDR2 is FVKESK. This CDR3 contains 15 residues. The CDR3 DNA reads TGTGCCAGCAGCCAATCGGGACACCTTAACTATGGCTACACCTTC. Its translation is CASSQSGHLNYGYTF.

The rearrangement joins TRBV9 to TRBJ1-1; a weak D match, TRBD1 (6 bases). Trimming left V 3 bases short and J 8 bases short, with 11 bases between. Germline V gene lookup returns CDR1 SGDLS and CDR2 YYNGEE. The CDR3 contains 12 residues. CDR3 loop: CASSADQGEAFF. DNA of the CDR3: TGTGCCAGCAGCGCGGACCAGGGGGAAGCTTTCTTT.

This chain uses TRBV6-5 with TRBJ2-7; TRBD1 aligns across 9 bases. CDR1 is MNHEY, CDR2 SVGAGI, per germline. The V and J ends lost 2 bases and 8 bases, in that order; junction bases with no gene match: 10. This CDR3 region has 15 residues. CDR3 sequence (DNA): TGTGCCAGCAGTTACCGCGGGACAGGGAAACGGCAGCAGTACTTC. Its translation: CASSYRGTGKRQQYF.

This clone has more than one count but fewer than ten. The gene calls are TRBV4-1 and TRBJ1-1; D ambiguous. Germline CDR1 reads MGHRA; CDR2 reads YSYEKL. The ends were cut back, 3 bases at V and 0 bases at J, with 14 bases in the middle. CDR3 length: 16 amino acids. The CDR3 spells CASSQTEGGMNTEAFF. The CDR3 DNA is TGCGCCAGCAGCCAGACTGAGGGAGGGATGAACACTGAAGCTTTCTTT.

V gene TRBV7-9 combines with J gene TRBJ2-7; 7 bases are a match to TRBD1. Germline V gives CDR1 SEHNR, CDR2 FQNEAQ (reference sequence). This CDR3 spans 15 amino acids. V shed 5 bases and J 3 bases; nucleotides not matched to a gene: 10. CDR3 sequence reads: CASSPPGQRFYEQYF. The CDR3 region has the DNA TGTGCCAGCAGCCCCCCGGGACAGCGCTTCTACGAGCAGTACTTC.

This clone appeared a few times. The rearrangement uses TRBV15 and TRBJ1-1; possible D gene TRBD1, 5 bases. This CDR3 contains 14 residues. The V and J ends lost 8 bases and 1 base respectively, with 14 bases between them. Germline-derived CDR1 and CDR2 are LNHNV and YYDKDF (reference sequence). CDR3 DNA sequence: TGTGCCACCCAGGGTGGTGTAGGGAACACTGAAGCTTTCTTT. The encoded protein is CATQGGVGNTEAFF. Using reference TRBV15 and TRBJ1-1 for the parts outside the CDR3, the full variable domain is DAMVIQNPRYQVTQFGKPVTLSCSQTLNHNVMYWYQQKSSQAPKLLFHYYDKDFNNEADTPDNFQSRRPNTSFCFLDIRSPGLGDTAMYLCATQGGVGNTEAFFGQGTRLTVV.

The rearrangement uses TRBV3-1 (or the pseudogene TRBV3-2) and TRBJ2-3; 7 positions match TRBD1. Germline trimming cut 4 bases from V and 15 bases from J; bases unmatched to any gene: 13. This CDR3 contains 13 residues. CDR1 and CDR2 from the germline V gene are LGHDT and YNNKEL (reference sequence). CDR3 sequence: CASSPSLTGTAYF. DNA for the CDR3: TGTGCCAGCAGCCCCTCCCTTACCGGGACAGCATATTTT.